The rows below give T cell receptor beta chains drawn from one sample of a study of human T cells and chemical hapten exposure. MiXCR, run by TCRdb on the RACE reads, gives a single entry per CDR3 protein. The sample shows around 300,000 distinct CDR3 sequences, 6% to 8.5% of them seen only once. The starting material was whole blood, obtained in connection with sensitization to the hapten diphenylcyclopropenone (DPC). These receptors were collected from a woman younger than 35 with alopecia areata. Some clones in this sample may be carry-over from other donors' samples. CDR3s include the opening cysteine and the closing phenylalanine or tryptophan. A D gene is named only where the DNA matches it firmly. Rows may omit the clone size; those that give it use once, few, many or a size class.

TRBV20-1	NA	few	TRBJ2-7	CSAEDTSYEQYF	TGCAGTGCCGAGGACACCTCCTACGAGCAGTACTTC
TRBV7-2	TRBD2	few	TRBJ2-1	CASSPLAGGHNEQFF	TGTGCCAGCAGCCCCCTAGCGGGGGGGCACAATGAGCAGTTCTTC
TRBV4-2	TRBD2	few	TRBJ2-1	CASRLAGDNEQFF	TGTGCCAGCCGCCTAGCGGGGGACAATGAGCAGTTCTTC
TRBV15	NA	NA	TRBJ2-7	CATSSSGALYEQYF	TGTGCCACCAGCAGCTCAGGAGCTCTCTACGAGCAGTACTTC
TRBV6-5	NA	many	TRBJ2-3	CASSYPNSDTQYF	TGTGCCAGCAGTTACCCAAACTCAGATACGCAGTATTTT
TRBV4-2	NA	NA	TRBJ2-6	CASSQGLWTENVSGANVLTF	TGTGCCAGCAGCCAAGGCTTGTGGACGGAGAACGTCTCTGGGGCCAACGTCCTGACTTTC
TRBV5-1	TRBD2	NA	TRBJ2-3	CASSLAGSGGAGYTQYF	TGCGCCAGCAGCTTGGCTGGTAGCGGGGGGGCCGGTTATACGCAGTATTTT
TRBV12-3/TRBV12-4	TRBD1	many	TRBJ1-2	CASSSGTVNYGYTF	TGTGCCAGCAGTTCCGGGACAGTCAACTATGGCTACACCTTC
TRBV5-1	NA	few	TRBJ1-1	CASSLVGGSTEAFF	TGTGCCAGCAGCTTGGTGGGGGGCTCGACTGAAGCTTTCTTT
TRBV4-3	NA	many	TRBJ2-1	CASSQGTRDNYNEQFF	TGCGCCAGCAGCCAAGGAACCCGGGACAATTACAATGAGCAGTTCTTC
TRBV29-1	NA	NA	TRBJ1-2	CSVEKDSQGYTF	TGCAGCGTTGAAAAGGACAGTCAGGGCTACACCTTC
TRBV15	NA	few	TRBJ1-2	CATSRDQINYGYTF	TGTGCCACCAGCAGAGATCAGATAAACTATGGCTACACCTTC
TRBV29-1	NA	few	TRBJ2-5	CSVATVPFQETQYF	TGCAGCGTTGCTACGGTACCATTCCAAGAGACCCAGTACTTC
TRBV10-3	NA	few	TRBJ1-1	CAIGLMNTEAFF	TGTGCCATTGGGCTTATGAACACTGAAGCTTTCTTT
TRBV6-5	NA	NA	TRBJ2-7	CASSAEASYEQYF	TGTGCCAGCAGTGCCGAGGCCTCCTACGAGCAGTACTTC
TRBV20-1	NA	few	TRBJ2-7	CSASRLGDEQYF	TGCAGTGCTAGTCGCTTGGGGGACGAGCAGTACTTC
TRBV11-3	NA	many	TRBJ2-7	CASSPGGASSYEQYF	TGTGCCAGCAGCCCCGGAGGGGCGAGCTCCTACGAGCAGTACTTC
TRBV4-1	TRBD1	NA	TRBJ1-6	CASSQPRQGNSPLHF	TGCGCCAGCAGCCAGCCCAGACAGGGGAATTCACCCCTCCACTTT
TRBV7-9	NA	many	TRBJ2-6	CASSLGQVAANVLTF	TGTGCCAGCAGCTTAGGACAGGTGGCTGCCAACGTCCTGACTTTC
TRBV12-3/TRBV12-4	NA	many	TRBJ2-7	CASSPFSPGYEQYF	TGTGCCAGCAGTCCCTTTTCACCCGGGTACGAGCAGTACTTC
TRBV3-1	NA	NA	TRBJ2-5	CASSQEELRPQYF	TGTGCCAGCAGCCAAGAGGAACTCCGCCCCCAGTACTTC
TRBV14	NA	NA	TRBJ1-6	CASSQDKYGYNSPLHF	TGTGCCAGCAGCCAAGATAAGTACGGCTATAATTCACCCCTCCACTTT
TRBV7-3	NA	many	TRBJ2-2	CASSLFLGRVNTGELFF	TGTGCCAGCAGCTTATTTTTGGGCAGGGTGAACACCGGGGAGCTGTTTTTT
TRBV5-1	TRBD1	NA	TRBJ1-1	CASSLEGAWDTEAFF	TGCGCCAGCAGCTTGGAGGGGGCGTGGGACACTGAAGCTTTCTTT
TRBV6-5	NA	few	TRBJ1-2	CASSYHPLSGYTF	TGTGCCAGCAGTTACCATCCTCTTAGTGGCTACACCTTC
TRBV7-3	NA	many	TRBJ2-6	CASSFSGNSGANVLTF	TGTGCCAGCAGCTTCTCTGGGAACTCTGGGGCCAACGTCCTGACTTTC
TRBV14	NA	many	TRBJ2-7	CASSQFYEQYF	TGTGCCAGCAGCCAATTTTACGAGCAGTACTTC
TRBV4-2	TRBD2	few	TRBJ2-7	CASSQETGLAGDEQYF	TGTGCCAGCAGCCAAGAGACGGGACTAGCGGGGGACGAGCAGTACTTC
TRBV12-3/TRBV12-4	NA	NA	TRBJ1-1	CASSLARGRVGSEAFF	TGTGCCAGCAGTTTAGCCCGGGGAAGGGTTGGTTCTGAAGCTTTCTTT
TRBV18	NA	NA	TRBJ2-1	CASSPKGSLDGEQFF	TGTGCCAGCTCACCGAAGGGGTCCCTCGACGGTGAGCAGTTCTTC
TRBV7-2	TRBD2	many	TRBJ2-3	CASSLTTSGVTDTQYF	TGTGCCAGCAGCTTAACGACTAGCGGGGTGACAGATACGCAGTATTTT
TRBV6-5	NA	many	TRBJ2-7	CASSYSAGGYEQYF	TGTGCCAGCTCGTATAGCGCCGGGGGCTACGAGCAGTACTTC
TRBV28	TRBD1	few	TRBJ2-7	CASSSTRDRVGEQYF	TGTGCCAGCAGTTCAACCCGGGACAGGGTAGGGGAGCAGTACTTC
TRBV5-5	NA	few	TRBJ1-1	CASSLGRSLSEAFF	TGTGCCAGCAGCCTAGGGCGCTCTCTGAGTGAAGCTTTCTTT
TRBV9	NA	few	TRBJ2-3	CASSVVGSDTQYF	TGTGCCAGCAGCGTAGTAGGATCAGATACGCAGTATTTT
TRBV5-1	NA	few	TRBJ2-6	CASSLDPGSSGANVLTF	TGCGCCAGCAGCTTGGATCCGGGTAGCTCTGGGGCCAACGTCCTGACTTTC
TRBV18	NA	NA	TRBJ2-1	CASSVQGPYNEQFF	TGTGCCAGCTCAGTTCAGGGGCCCTACAATGAGCAGTTCTTC
TRBV3-1	NA	NA	TRBJ1-6	CASSQDLLGRSPLHF	TGTGCCAGCAGCCAAGATCTCCTGGGGAGGTCACCCCTCCACTTT
TRBV15	NA	NA	TRBJ2-2	CATSRVDGELFF	TGTGCCACCAGCAGAGTTGACGGGGAGCTGTTTTTT
TRBV20-1	NA	NA	TRBJ1-5	CSARDNRGASFGNQPQHF	TGCAGTGCTAGAGATAACCGGGGAGCTTCATTTGGCAATCAGCCCCAGCATTTT
TRBV4-1	TRBD1	NA	TRBJ1-4	CASSQRQGGEKLFF	TGCGCCAGCAGCCAAAGACAGGGTGGTGAAAAACTGTTTTTT
TRBV7-2	NA	many	TRBJ2-6	CASSLGGLGANVLTF	TGTGCCAGCAGCTTAGGGGGGCTTGGGGCCAACGTCCTGACTTTC
TRBV12-5	NA	NA	TRBJ1-5	CASVSGGLGQPQHF	TGTGCTAGTGTCTCAGGAGGGTTGGGACAGCCCCAGCATTTT
TRBV20-1	NA	few	TRBJ1-2	CSAPLAGEGYGYTF	TGCAGTGCTCCCCTTGCGGGCGAAGGCTATGGCTACACCTTC
TRBV4-3	TRBD1	many	TRBJ2-6	CASSHWGQGSSGANVLTF	TGCGCCAGCAGCCATTGGGGACAGGGAAGCTCTGGGGCCAACGTCCTGACTTTC
TRBV5-1	NA	NA	TRBJ1-4	CASSREVPHEKLFF	TGCGCCAGCAGCCGGGAGGTTCCCCATGAAAAACTGTTTTTT
TRBV5-4	TRBD1	NA	TRBJ1-2	CASTTGRDRGDYGYTF	TGTGCCAGCACCACAGGCCGGGACAGGGGAGACTATGGCTACACCTTC
TRBV6-6	NA	few	TRBJ1-3	CASSPTGGHRNTIYF	TGTGCCAGCAGTCCAACGGGGGGGCATAGAAACACCATATATTTT
TRBV7-3	NA	few	TRBJ2-3	CASSLDVNTDTQYF	TGTGCCAGCAGCCTGGACGTGAACACAGATACGCAGTATTTT
TRBV5-4	TRBD1	few	TRBJ1-6	CASSLSTGGPISPLHF	TGTGCCAGCAGCCTCTCTACAGGGGGCCCTATTTCACCCCTCCACTTT
TRBV7-9	NA	few	TRBJ1-2	CASSFSSDNYGYTF	TGTGCCAGCAGCTTTAGTTCCGATAACTATGGCTACACCTTC
TRBV24-1	NA	NA	TRBJ1-1	CATSEKRKKLEAFF	TGTGCCACCAGTGAGAAACGGAAAAAGTTAGAAGCTTTCTTT
TRBV15	TRBD1	NA	TRBJ2-7	CATSRSPPGQGRDEQYF	TGTGCCACCAGCAGATCCCCACCGGGACAGGGGAGAGACGAGCAGTACTTC
TRBV5-1	TRBD1	NA	TRBJ1-1	CASSLVPDRGYYTEAFF	TGCGCCAGCAGCTTGGTGCCCGACAGGGGGTACTACACTGAAGCTTTCTTT
TRBV7-7	TRBD2	few	TRBJ2-5	CASSARYTSGGRVETQYF	TGTGCTAGCAGCGCAAGATATACTAGCGGGGGTCGAGTAGAGACCCAGTACTTC
TRBV6-6	NA	many	TRBJ2-3	CASELQSLSDTQYF	TGTGCCAGCGAACTCCAATCTCTCTCAGATACGCAGTATTTT
TRBV6-5	TRBD2	many	TRBJ2-7	CASSYGTSGGYEQYF	TGTGCCAGCAGTTACGGGACTAGCGGGGGTTACGAGCAGTACTTC
TRBV27	NA	few	TRBJ2-7	CASSLDWGPYEQYF	TGTGCCAGCAGTCTCGACTGGGGCCCCTACGAGCAGTACTTC
TRBV5-1	TRBD2	many	TRBJ2-1	CASSPLAGKYNEQFF	TGCGCCAGCAGCCCACTAGCGGGGAAATACAATGAGCAGTTCTTC
TRBV5-1	TRBD2	NA	TRBJ2-3	CASSRNPRTSGPDTQYF	TGCGCCAGCAGCCGCAACCCTAGGACTAGCGGACCAGATACGCAGTATTTT